This T cell receptor beta chain was sequenced in a study of blood T cell dynamics during melanoma immunotherapy. Across the whole study: Metastatic melanoma patients received first-line pembrolizumab or nivolumab plus ipilimumab.

The method was immunoSEQ multiplex PCR; TCRdb's version includes in-frame clones alone and lacks a portion of them. The sample lists approximately 11,000 clones, over 80% occurring once. V trimming: 1 base; J trimming: 2 bases; junction bases outside the gene matches: 3. The CDR3 covers 16 residues. Time point denoted: week 3, after first cycle of checkpoint inhibitor. Sampling occurred pretreatment (T0) and at week 3 (W3), after cycle one of checkpoint blockade. Apart from two fast progressors, RECIST 1.1 response was judged 12 weeks post-infusion. Prior systemic cancer therapy, immunosuppressant use and other active malignancies excluded patients.

This receptor was taken from a human donor with melanoma. The sequencing here drew on blood, taken from a patient treated with checkpoint blockade. This chain joins TRBV23-1 and TRBJ2-5, with 11 bases matching TRBD1. TRBV23-1 belongs to the ORF category, with a function that is uncertain. The DNA for the CDR3 is TGCGCCAGCAGTCAATGGGACAGGGGGTTTCAAGAGACCCAGTACTTC. Protein sequence: CASSQWDRGFQETQYF.